Presented here are 13 T cell receptor beta chains from one specimen sequenced in a study of Ad26.COV2.S vaccination and SARS-CoV-2 variants. TCRdb's table, derived via immunoSEQ multiplex PCR, lists solely in-frame clones and lacks some. This table holds around 500,000 clones, approximately 90% found once. Regarding treatment: roughly 18 received Ad26.COV2.S at low or high dose, single or two shots; several received placebo; per-sample allocation not given. Sampling was performed 63 days after the first vaccine or placebo injection. The sample here was peripheral blood, taken in a trial of Ad26.COV2.S vaccine versus placebo. These TCRs come from a person between 18 and 65 years old who received the Ad26.COV2.S COVID-19 vaccine or a placebo.

The chain combines TRBV18 with TRBJ2-5, with D unresolved. V was shortened by 0 bases and J by 1 base, with 6 bases between the two germline ends. This CDR3 is built from 14 residues. Germline V gene sequence: CDR1 KGHSH, CDR2 LQKENI. CDR3 protein: CASSPPESQETQYF. The CDR3 DNA sequence: TGTGCCAGCTCACCACCGGAGTCCCAAGAGACCCAGTACTTC.

V usage is TRBV12-5 and J usage is TRBJ1-1, with a weak D call TRBD1 (6 bases). The V gene lost 0 bases and the J gene lost 8 bases, with 19 bases spanning the gap. The CDR3 contains 16 residues. Per the germline V gene, CDR1 is LGHNT and CDR2 is FRNRAP. The CDR3 DNA is TGTGCTAGTGGTTTGGTTCTACGGGGGGCCGTCGACGAAGCTTTCTTT. Protein sequence: CASGLVLRGAVDEAFF.

This chain joins TRBV7-2 and TRBJ1-6; TRBD1 might be the D (6 bases). Germline V gene data show CDR1 as SGHTA and CDR2 as FQGNSA. Trimming left V 4 bases short and J 8 bases short, with 12 bases between. The CDR3 totals 14 residues. The CDR3 coding sequence is TGTGCCAGCAGCTCTTGGGGGGCAGATTCACCCCTCCACTTT. Residues: CASSSWGADSPLHF.

The rearrangement links TRBV19 to TRBJ2-3, with D perhaps TRBD1 or TRBD2 (5 bases each). The CDR3 length is 14 residues. The germline V gene encodes CDR1 LNHDA and CDR2 SQIVND (reference sequence). Between the trimmed V and J ends, which lost 1 base and 4 bases, there was a span of 9 bases. CDR3 residues: CASSIGGVPDTQYF. The DNA of the CDR3 is TGTGCCAGTAGTATAGGAGGGGTCCCAGATACGCAGTATTTT.

A few counts support this clone. This chain links TRBV28 with TRBJ2-7; unclear D gene. The V gene lost 5 bases and the J gene lost 3 bases, with 17 bases spanning the gap. The CDR3 is made up of 15 amino acids. Germline V gives CDR1 MDHEN, CDR2 SYDVKM. The CDR3 DNA is TGTGCCAGCAGTCCCTCTCGGCGACCGAGCTACGAGCAGTACTTC. Protein sequence: CASSPSRRPSYEQYF. The variable domain in full, with the rest retrieved from reference TRBV28 and TRBJ2-7, is DVKVTQSSRYLVKRTGEKVFLECVQDMDHENMFWYRQDPGLGLRLIYFSYDVKMKEKGDIPEGYSVSREKKERFSLILESASTNQTSMYLCASSPSRRPSYEQYFGPGTRLTVT.

J is TRBJ1-1 and V is TRBV28; 7 bases agree with TRBD1. The trim removed 5 bases at V and 2 bases at J, leaving 5 bases unmatched. Germline V gives CDR1 MDHEN, CDR2 SYDVKM. There are 14 residues in the CDR3. CDR3 nucleotide sequence: TGTGCCAGCAGTGGGGGACAGTTCAACACTGAAGCTTTCTTT. It codes for CASSGGQFNTEAFF.

The chain carries TRBV6-5 and TRBJ1-2; 7 positions match TRBD1. Per germline, CDR1 MNHEY and CDR2 SVGAGI. The junction had 12 bases not matched to a gene; V was cut back by 4 bases and J by 4 bases. The length of the CDR3 is 16 residues. CDR3 sequence: CASSSIDRVLIYGYTF. CDR3 DNA: TGTGCCAGCAGTTCCATCGACAGGGTCCTTATCTATGGCTACACCTTC.

This clone has more than one count but fewer than ten. The chain joins TRBV4-3 to TRBJ2-7; D gene unclear. Germline assignment: CDR1 LGHNA and CDR2 YSLEER. The CDR3 is 16 residues long. V gave up 0 bases and J gave up 1 base, with 13 bases separating them. CDR3 coding DNA: TGCGCCAGCAGCCAAGATTTCGCAACTGGGTCCTACGAGCAGTACTTC. This codes for CASSQDFATGSYEQYF.

This chain links TRBV24-1 with TRBJ2-7; D may correspond to TRBD1 or TRBD2 (5 bases each). CDR3 size: 17 residues. Germline lookup yields CDR1 KGHDR and CDR2 SFDVKD. V was trimmed by 4 bases and J by 5 bases, leaving 23 bases between them. The DNA for the CDR3 is TGTGCCACCAGTGACCGGAAGGGAGAAGGGGTCGGTGACGAGCAGTACTTC. Translation gives CATSDRKGEGVGDEQYF.

CDR3 DNA sequence: TGTGCCAGCAGTCTTGGGACTGAAGCTTTCTTT. Amino acids: CASSLGTEAFF. This chain links TRBV6-5 with TRBJ1-1; D unclear. The CDR3 is 11 amino acids. Looked up from germline, CDR1 is MNHEY and CDR2 is SVGAGI. Trimming pared 5 bases from V and 5 bases from J, leaving 6 bases between.

This chain uses TRBV30 with TRBJ2-5; D is undetermined. With 0 bases removed from V and 2 bases from J, the gap between germline ends came to 7 bases. The V gene's germline CDR1 is GTSNPN and CDR2 SVGIG (reference sequence). This CDR3 comprises 13 residues. The CDR3: CAWSVIHQETQYF. The DNA of the CDR3 is TGTGCCTGGAGTGTAATCCATCAAGAGACCCAGTACTTC.

The rearrangement joins TRBV4-3 to TRBJ1-2; tentative D call: TRBD1 (5 bases). CDR1 is LGHNA and CDR2 is YSLEER in the germline V gene. V lost 1 base to trimming and J lost 7 bases, with 13 bases between them. This CDR3 is 14 amino acids long. The CDR3 region is CASSQVFQGGGYTF. The DNA for the CDR3 is TGCGCCAGCAGCCAAGTCTTTCAGGGAGGTGGCTACACCTTC.

The chain carries TRBV11-3 and TRBJ2-3; 9 nucleotides align to TRBD2. The length of the CDR3 is 15 residues. From germline, CDR1 is SGHNT and CDR2 YENEEA. Unmatched junction bases numbered 6, after V lost 1 base and J lost 7 bases. The chain's CDR3 is CASSLGLAVTNTQYF. The CDR3 nucleotides are TGTGCCAGCAGCTTAGGACTAGCGGTAACGAATACGCAGTATTTT.